The T cell receptor (beta chain) under discussion was sequenced for a study of blood T cell repertoires in COVID-19. The CDR3 is 15 residues long. The protocol was immunoSEQ multiplex PCR, while the TCRdb copy is restricted to in-frame clones and leaves out a portion. Counted here are fewer than 300,000 clones, roughly nine tenths occurring once; the ten biggest clones make up around 12%. The chain joins TRBV21-1 to TRBJ2-7; TRBD1 was called by the table and not checked on the DNA. TRBV21-1 is assigned pseudogene status. This receptor was taken from a young woman with COVID-19, enrolled during active disease. Sequenced material: peripheral blood. CDR3 protein: CASSDYGTGIHEQYF. In nucleotides, the CDR3 is TGTGCCAGCAGCGATTACGGGACAGGGATACACGAGCAGTACTTC.